Sequencing of this T cell receptor (beta chain) was carried out in a study of beta chain features in type 1 diabetes. Study-level findings and limits: Type 1 diabetes patients showed fewer insertions and more deletions at VDJ junctions. Equally in patients and controls, shorter templates might have been favored by PCR.

The investigators reverse transcribed all of the isolated RNA, so they sequenced expressed TCRB transcripts. Repertoires were generated with immunoSEQ multiplex PCR, while TCRdb's copy carries only in-frame clones and drops some. The data contain about 470,000 clones, around 28% of them singletons. Germline CDR1 SGHNT, CDR2 YYREEE (reference sequence). V was clipped by 1 base and J by 6 bases; unmatched bases: 6. CDR3 length: 15 amino acids. This clone showed up just a few times. As yet, its antigen is unknown. Sorting of CD4+ naive, central memory, regulatory and stem cell-like memory cells was performed via CD45RO/CCR7/CD25/CD127/CD95/CD27. All sorted populations exceeded 95% purity.

The receptor was isolated from a man between 18 and 35 years old in good health. The rearrangement uses TRBV5-4 and TRBJ2-1; 8 nucleotides match TRBD1. The sequencing input was naive CD4+ T cells from blood. Written as DNA, the CDR3 is TGTGCCAGCAGCTTGTGGCAGGGGGCGGGCAATGAGCAGTTCTTC. Translation gives CASSLWQGAGNEQFF.